The 18 T cell receptor beta chains below were found in one sample sequenced in a study of cytomegalovirus exposure and HLA in healthy donors. The PCR had 60 Vbeta and 13 Jbeta primers. Produced via immunoSEQ multiplex PCR; TCRdb's table is partial and in-frame only. Here the sample spans 130,000 or so clones, under 85% being singletons. The sequenced material came from PBMCs. These receptors all stem from a man aged 18-30 years in good health and CMV-seropositive.

The V gene is TRBV6-5, the J gene TRBJ2-7; tentatively, D is TRBD2 (7 bases). Germline V gene data show CDR1 as MNHEY and CDR2 as SVGAGI. This CDR3 comprises 14 residues. Deletions cut 10 bases from V and 5 bases from J, with 21 bases between. This chain's CDR3 is CATEPDRGADEQYF. The DNA of the CDR3 is TGTGCCACCGAACCGGATCGGGGGGCAGACGAGCAGTACTTC.

The rearrangement joins TRBV10-2 to TRBJ1-3; a weak D match, TRBD1 (5 bases). This CDR3 is built from 17 residues. CDR1 and CDR2 (germline): WSHSY, SAAADI. With 3 bases removed from V and 0 bases from J, the gap between germline ends came to 15 bases. The CDR3 sequence: CASSDSGPTSSGNTIYF. CDR3 DNA: TGCGCCAGCAGTGACTCAGGGCCCACGAGCTCTGGAAACACCATATATTTT.

The chain's CDR3 is CASSRDIAYEQYF. In DNA, the CDR3 is TGTGCCAGCAGCAGGGACATCGCCTACGAGCAGTACTTC. The J gene is TRBJ2-7, the V gene TRBV13; D is perhaps TRBD1 (6 bases). Germline CDR1 and CDR2: PRHDT and FYEKMQ (reference sequence). V was shortened by 5 bases and J by 2 bases, with 10 bases between the two germline ends. This CDR3 is built from 13 residues.

This chain uses TRBV6-5 with TRBJ2-4; possibly TRBD2 for D (5 bases). The germline V and J ends were trimmed by 6 bases and 3 bases, with 12 bases remaining between them. Germline V lookup: CDR1 MNHEY, CDR2 SVGAGI. This CDR3 spans 14 amino acids. The CDR3 DNA follows: TGTGCCAGCAGCCCCACGAGGGTCAAAAACATTCAGTACTTC. As protein: CASSPTRVKNIQYF.

This clone was seen only once. V gene TRBV30 combines with J gene TRBJ1-5; 7 positions match TRBD1. Germline V gene sequence: CDR1 GTSNPN, CDR2 SVGIG (reference sequence). Trimming at V came to 5 bases and at J to 3 bases, leaving 4 bases not matched to a gene. This CDR3 has 13 residues. This CDR3 reads CAWSGGNNQPQHF. CDR3 bases: TGTGCCTGGTCAGGGGGGAACAATCAGCCCCAGCATTTT.

The rearrangement links TRBV6-5 to TRBJ2-7; 8 bases fit TRBD1. The length of the CDR3 is 15 residues. V trimming: 6 bases; J trimming: 1 base; junction bases outside the gene matches: 8. The V gene's germline CDR1 is MNHEY and CDR2 SVGAGI. In nucleotides, the CDR3 is TGTGCCAGCAGACCACAGGGGGAGCAATCCTACGAGCAGTACTTC. Translated, it gives CASRPQGEQSYEQYF.

This clone is a singleton in its sample. V is TRBV27 and J is TRBJ2-2; D is ambiguous. Trimming pared 3 bases from V and 5 bases from J, leaving 4 bases between. Germline V gives CDR1 MNHEY, CDR2 SMNVEV (reference sequence). The CDR3 contains 12 residues. The CDR3 DNA reads as TGTGCCAGCAGTTTTGTAACCGGGGAGCTGTTTTTT. This gives the protein CASSFVTGELFF.

In DNA, the CDR3 is TGCGCCAGCAGCACAGGGGGGTCTTATGGCTACACCTTC. Its protein is CASSTGGSYGYTF. The rearrangement links TRBV5-1 to TRBJ1-2; 8 nucleotides line up with TRBD1. The CDR3 is made up of 13 amino acids. CDR1 SGHRS and CDR2 YFSETQ come from the germline V gene. V shed 4 bases and J 5 bases; nucleotides not matched to a gene: 4.

The chain couples TRBV2 to TRBJ1-6; D perhaps matches TRBD1 (5 bases). In germline, CDR1 is SNHLY, CDR2 FYNNEI. The CDR3 contains 16 residues. With 7 bases removed from V and 7 bases from J, the gap between germline ends came to 20 bases. Written as DNA, the CDR3 is TGTGCCAGCACATCGACAGAGGCGGGATTAAATTCACCCCTCCACTTT. It translates to CASTSTEAGLNSPLHF. The full variable domain, in which reference TRBV2 and TRBJ1-6 provide the parts outside the CDR3, is EPEVTQTPSHQVTQMGQEVILRCVPISNHLYFYWYRQILGQKVEFLVSFYNNEISEKSEIFDDQFSVERPDGSNFTLKIRSTKLEDSAMYFCASTSTEAGLNSPLHFGNGTRLTVT.

The rearrangement uses TRBV9 and TRBJ1-3, with D uncertain. Trimming stripped 0 bases from V and 1 base from J, with 5 bases between. There are 14 residues in the CDR3. Looked up from germline, CDR1 is SGDLS and CDR2 is YYNGEE. CDR3 in DNA: TGTGCCAGCAGCGTAGCCAGGTCTGGAAACACCATATATTTT. Its protein is CASSVARSGNTIYF.

The CDR3 sequence: CASRLAPQETQYF. CDR3 nucleotide sequence: TGTGCCAGTAGACTAGCGCCCCAAGAGACCCAGTACTTC. V gene TRBV19 combines with J gene TRBJ2-5, with 7 bases fitting TRBD2. Unmatched junction bases numbered 2, after V lost 6 bases and J lost 1 base. The CDR3 consists of 13 residues. In germline, CDR1 is LNHDA, CDR2 SQIVND (reference sequence). Full variable domain (missing parts from reference TRBV19 and TRBJ2-5): DGGITQSPKYLFRKEGQNVTLSCEQNLNHDAMYWYRQDPGQGLRLIYYSQIVNDFQKGDIAEGYSVSREKKESFPLTVTSAQKNPTAFYLCASRLAPQETQYFGPGTRLLVL.

The chain is built from TRBV6-5 and TRBJ2-5, with TRBD2 matching 10 bases. This CDR3 comprises 15 residues. Germline V lookup: CDR1 MNHEY, CDR2 SVGAGI. The junction had 6 bases not matched to a gene; V was cut back by 7 bases and J by 1 base. CDR3: CASNWLAGAQETQYF. The CDR3 nucleotides are TGTGCCAGCAATTGGCTAGCGGGGGCCCAAGAGACCCAGTACTTC.

V and J are TRBV13 and TRBJ1-5; D remains ambiguous. This CDR3 has 15 amino acids. Per the germline V gene, CDR1 is PRHDT and CDR2 is FYEKMQ (reference sequence). Trimming left V 0 bases short and J 5 bases short, with 11 bases between. CDR3 sequence: CASSLGRQVYQPQHF. In DNA form, the CDR3 reads TGTGCCAGCAGCTTAGGCCGGCAGGTCTATCAGCCCCAGCATTTT.

A note on this clone: At one end, the junction sequence differs from germline, possibly due to a read error. The V call is TRBV7-9, the J call TRBJ1-4, with D possibly matching TRBD1 (5 bases). This CDR3 spans 17 amino acids. The germline V gene encodes CDR1 SEHNR and CDR2 FQNEAQ (reference sequence). The CDR3 coding sequence is TGTTCCAGCAGCTTAGTATGGGGGGTCGCAACTAATGAAAAACTGTTTTTT. Protein: CSSSLVWGVATNEKLFF.

V usage is TRBV30 and J usage is TRBJ1-2; no reliable D call. V lost 8 bases, J lost 8 bases, and 15 bases lay in between. This CDR3 is 11 amino acids long. CDR1 GTSNPN and CDR2 SVGIG come from the germline V gene (reference sequence). CDR3 sequence: CAAREAEGYTF. The CDR3 nucleotides read TGTGCCGCACGGGAGGCGGAAGGCTACACCTTC. The variable domain in full, with the rest retrieved from reference TRBV30 and TRBJ1-2, is SQTIHQWPATLVQPVGSPLSLECTVEGTSNPNLYWYRQAAGRGLQLLFYSVGIGQISSEVPQNLSASRPQDRQFILSSKKLLLSDSGFYLCAAREAEGYTFGSGTRLTVV.

The chain employs TRBV6-5 and TRBJ1-4; TRBD1 matches at 10 bases. Germline V gene sequence: CDR1 MNHEY, CDR2 SVGAGI. V dropped 7 bases and J dropped 8; count of bases not matched to a gene: 10. The CDR3 spans 15 residues. The CDR3 DNA follows: TGTGCCAGCAACCTACGGGGGACAGGGGAAGAAAAACTGTTTTTT. This sequence encodes CASNLRGTGEEKLFF.

This clone has a single count. The J gene is TRBJ1-3, the V gene TRBV5-1; no definite D call. Germline lookup yields CDR1 SGHRS and CDR2 YFSETQ. CDR3 length: 16 amino acids. The germline V and J ends were trimmed by 3 bases and 2 bases, with 15 bases remaining between them. CDR3 sequence reads: CASSSNVATAGNTIYF. Written as DNA, the CDR3 is TGCGCCAGCAGCTCGAATGTGGCCACCGCTGGAAACACCATATATTTT.

The J gene is TRBJ1-1, the V gene TRBV6-6; D remains unclear. V lost 4 bases, J lost 1 base, and 7 bases lay in between. CDR1 and CDR2 from the germline V gene are MNHNY and SVGAGI (reference sequence). This CDR3 spans 13 amino acids. CDR3 nucleotide sequence: TGTGCCAGCAGTTTTAGTTCGAACACTGAAGCTTTCTTT. Protein: CASSFSSNTEAFF.